The clone carrying this T cell receptor beta chain has just a few counts. The data derive from a study of blood T cell repertoires in COVID-19. Across the whole study: The study drew acute and convalescent COVID-19 samples from the United States, Italy and Spain. T cells, B-cell-depleted T cells, or PBMCs provided the cDNA or gDNA that served as material.

As processed by the authors: Estimates of nucleated cell counts were drawn from the amplification of reference gene primers. Generated by immunoSEQ multiplex PCR, the TCRdb table keeps only in-frame clones and is missing some. D and trimming were read from the DNA, whereas the V and J calls and clone size are those reported in that table. The sample includes nearly 35,000 clones, less than 85% of them seen just once. CDR3 length: 15 amino acids. CDR1 is MDHEN, CDR2 SYDVKM, per germline. After removal of 5 bases from V and 2 bases from J, the junction contained 8 bases not matched to a gene. The chain carries TRBV28 and TRBJ1-2, with TRBD1 matching over 7 bases. This receptor was identified in a human donor with acute or convalescent COVID-19. The donor label of this sample is uncertain. The sample taken for sequencing was peripheral blood. CDR3 in DNA: TGTGCCAGCAGTGCCCCGGACAGGCCCAACTATGGCTACACCTTC. Encoded protein: CASSAPDRPNYGYTF.